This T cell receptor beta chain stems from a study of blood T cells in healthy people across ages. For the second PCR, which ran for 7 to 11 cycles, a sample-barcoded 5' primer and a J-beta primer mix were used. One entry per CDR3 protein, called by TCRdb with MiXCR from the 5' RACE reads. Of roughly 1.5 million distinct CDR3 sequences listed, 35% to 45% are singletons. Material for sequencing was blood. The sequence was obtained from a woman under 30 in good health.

The CDR3 region is CASSFWGGGAEAFF. The CDR3 nucleotides are TGTGCCAGCAGTTTTTGGGGTGGTGGGGCTGAAGCTTTCTTT. The chain couples TRBV12-3 or TRBV12-4 to TRBJ1-1; D gene uncertain. Trimming cost V 3 bases and J 6 bases, with 14 bases left between them. The CDR3 is made up of 14 amino acids.